One TCR beta chain is described in this entry. This sample is part of a study of cytomegalovirus exposure and HLA in healthy donors. TCRdb's table, derived via immunoSEQ multiplex PCR, lists solely in-frame clones and lacks some. The top ten clones hold less than 9% of a sample with about 190,000 clones, more than 75% of them seen once. This CDR3 spans 13 amino acids. The V segment lost 4 bases and the J segment 4 bases; nucleotides outside the gene matches: 4. CDR1 WNHNN and CDR2 SYGVQD come from the germline V gene (reference sequence). Sample: PBMCs. This chain connects TRBV10-1 to TRBJ2-7; 7 bases are a match to TRBD2. The clonotype was recovered from a man in his late teens or twenties in good health and CMV-seropositive. The DNA of the CDR3 is TGCGCCAGCAGTGGGGACTACACTTACGAGCAGTACTTC. Residues: CASSGDYTYEQYF.